These 15 T cell receptor beta chains were sequenced from one sample in a study of cytomegalovirus exposure and HLA in healthy donors. PCR amplification relied on 60 Vbeta primers (plus 13 Jbeta primers). The method was immunoSEQ multiplex PCR; TCRdb's version includes in-frame clones alone and lacks a portion of them. This table has under 200,000 clones, approximately 84% appearing once. Sequenced input: PBMCs. These receptors were obtained from a woman younger than 45 in good health and CMV-seropositive.

V gene TRBV6-1 combines with J gene TRBJ1-3; D is uncertain. Germline-derived CDR1 and CDR2 are MNHNS and SASEGT. This CDR3 contains 11 residues. Trimming left V 6 bases short and J 12 bases short, with 12 bases between. Here the CDR3 DNA reads TGTGCCAGCAGGGGCCTCACCGGCATATATTTT. It is translated as CASRGLTGIYF.

This rearrangement joins TRBV28 to TRBJ1-4; D not certain. The V end lost 2 bases, the J end lost 8 bases, and 12 bases lay between the germline ends. The germline CDR1 and CDR2 sequences are MDHEN and SYDVKM. The length of the CDR3 is 14 residues. The CDR3 loop is CASSLTGSYEKLFF. The CDR3 DNA follows: TGTGCCAGCAGTTTAACGGGATCGTACGAAAAACTGTTTTTT.

The chain employs TRBV27 and TRBJ1-2; a possible D gene is TRBD1 (5 bases). The CDR3 runs to 14 residues. Germline V gene data show CDR1 as MNHEY and CDR2 as SMNVEV (reference sequence). V gave up 0 bases and J gave up 8 bases, with 13 bases separating them. This CDR3 reads CASSLSGGERGYTF. CDR3 nucleotides: TGTGCCAGCAGTTTATCCGGGGGAGAGAGGGGCTACACCTTC.

This clone occurred once. The chain links TRBV2 to TRBJ2-3; weak D call: TRBD1 (5 bases). Germline CDR1 and CDR2: SNHLY and FYNNEI. This CDR3 is built from 14 residues. The germline V and J ends were trimmed by 7 bases and 3 bases, with 14 bases remaining between them. The CDR3 DNA reads TGTGCCAGCATGGGAAGGGGATATACAGATACGCAGTATTTT. It encodes CASMGRGYTDTQYF. Based on the CDR3 plus reference TRBV2 and TRBJ2-3, the full variable domain is EPEVTQTPSHQVTQMGQEVILRCVPISNHLYFYWYRQILGQKVEFLVSFYNNEISEKSEIFDDQFSVERPDGSNFTLKIRSTKLEDSAMYFCASMGRGYTDTQYFGPGTRLTVL.

On this clone: This CDR3 is also generated by other DNA sequences in the sample. The chain carries TRBV4-1 and TRBJ2-5; a weak D match, TRBD2 (5 bases). Per the germline V gene, CDR1 is MGHRA and CDR2 is YSYEKL. The CDR3 runs 18 residues. Trimming shortened V by 0 bases and J by 7 bases, and 24 bases separated the two germline ends. CDR3 in DNA: TGCGCCAGCAGCCAAGAGGTCGAGCGGCTGGATTCGCGCTTGACCCAGTACTTC. It yields the protein CASSQEVERLDSRLTQYF.

This rearrangement joins TRBV6-5 to TRBJ2-1, with TRBD1 matching over 9 bases. This CDR3 contains 15 residues. CDR1 MNHEY and CDR2 SVGAGI come from the germline V gene. V was pared by 6 bases and J by 0 bases, with 3 bases of the junction left unmatched. CDR3 region: CASRQGATSYNEQFF. The CDR3 DNA reads as TGTGCCAGCAGACAGGGGGCGACCTCCTACAATGAGCAGTTCTTC.

The V call is TRBV4-2, the J call TRBJ2-1; perhaps TRBD2 as D (5 bases). Germline assignment: CDR1 LGHNA and CDR2 YNFKEQ. V was cut by 0 bases and J by 12 bases, with 9 bases left in between. The CDR3 covers 12 residues. CDR3 coding DNA: TGTGCCAGCAGCCAAGATCTAGCCGGGCAGTTCTTC. Translation gives CASSQDLAGQFF.

CDR3 nucleotide sequence: TGTGCCAGCAGCTTCCACCCCGTTCGGACAGGGGCAAGCTACGAGCAGTACTTC. This sequence encodes CASSFHPVRTGASYEQYF. V is TRBV7-6 and J is TRBJ2-7; 9 nucleotides line up with TRBD1. The CDR3 is made up of 18 amino acids. Germline V CDR1 and CDR2: SGHVS, FNYEAQ. V gave up 3 bases and J gave up 3 bases; unmatched junction bases: 15.

The genes are TRBV10-1 and TRBJ2-7; 7 nucleotides match TRBD1. V lost 8 bases, J lost 3 bases, and 4 bases stayed unmatched. Germline V lookup: CDR1 WNHNN, CDR2 SYGVQD (reference sequence). The CDR3 totals 12 residues. CDR3 coding DNA: TGCGCCAGCTCTTCAGGGGGCTACGAGCAGTACTTC. It translates to CASSSGGYEQYF.

This chain joins TRBV4-2 and TRBJ2-2; maybe TRBD2 (6 bases). V was cut by 3 bases and J by 4 bases, with 9 bases left in between. Germline V gene data show CDR1 as LGHNA and CDR2 as YNFKEQ. This CDR3 is built from 14 residues. The CDR3 is CASSQETSTGELFF. The CDR3 coding sequence is TGTGCCAGCAGCCAGGAGACTAGCACCGGGGAGCTGTTTTTT.

The J gene is TRBJ2-1, the V gene TRBV5-4; 8 bases fit TRBD1. Germline V gene data show CDR1 as SGHNT and CDR2 as YYREEE (reference sequence). The CDR3 spans 13 residues. With 6 bases clipped from V and 8 bases from J, the junction kept 7 bases outside the gene matches. CDR3 residues: CASNLQGGDEQFF. The CDR3 DNA reads as TGTGCCAGCAACCTACAGGGGGGAGATGAGCAGTTCTTC.

This sequence joins TRBV11-2 and TRBJ2-5, with 13 positions matching TRBD2. The V segment lost 4 bases and the J segment 5 bases; nucleotides outside the gene matches: 16. Germline V gene lookup returns CDR1 SGHAT and CDR2 FQNNGV. The CDR3 is 19 amino acids. CDR3 residues: CASSSSGGTSGAKRETQYF. For the CDR3, the DNA is TGTGCCAGCAGCTCTTCGGGGGGGACTAGCGGGGCCAAGAGGGAGACCCAGTACTTC.

The rearrangement joins TRBV4-2 to TRBJ2-7; 10 bases match TRBD2. V shed 0 bases and J 1 base; nucleotides not matched to a gene: 3. The germline gives CDR1 LGHNA, CDR2 YNFKEQ. The CDR3 has 16 residues. Here the CDR3 reads CASSQEGLAVSYEQYF. The CDR3 DNA reads TGTGCCAGCAGCCAAGAAGGACTAGCGGTGTCCTACGAGCAGTACTTC.

J is TRBJ2-5 and V is TRBV2; TRBD1 matches 9 bases. Germline V gene lookup returns CDR1 SNHLY and CDR2 FYNNEI. Trimming took 6 bases from V and 1 from J; bases not matched to a gene: 6. The CDR3 runs 15 residues. CDR3: CASRGQGGRQETQYF. CDR3 DNA: TGTGCCAGCAGGGGACAGGGAGGCCGCCAAGAGACCCAGTACTTC.

This clone has at least ten counts. The chain joins TRBV4-1 to TRBJ2-2, with 9 bases lining up with TRBD1. Germline V lookup: CDR1 MGHRA, CDR2 YSYEKL. Germline trimming cut 4 bases from V and 4 bases from J; bases unmatched to any gene: 4. The CDR3 sequence is 15 residues long. The CDR3 loop is CASSPDRGGTGELFF. DNA of the CDR3: TGCGCCAGCAGCCCGGACAGGGGAGGCACCGGGGAGCTGTTTTTT.